These 20 T cell receptor beta chains share one sample of origin, sequenced in a study of tumor-infiltrating lymphocytes in primary liver carcinoma. Taking about 18-32 mg of unsorted bulk tissue, the authors co-extracted RNA and DNA. The template, around 520 ng total RNA, yielded TCR beta cDNA made with a constant-region primer. Three-round nested multiplex PCR performed with slightly modified ARM-PCR produced the TCR beta libraries. The first two PCR rounds, roughly 10 cycles each, used TRBV1-TRBV30 forward primers and a C-beta reverse primer. TCRdb ran MiXCR on the multiplex PCR reads and lists one entry per CDR3 protein. This sample carries 100,000 to 150,000 distinct CDR3 sequences, 60% to 80% of them seen once, and the ten largest clones take 7.5% to 8.5%. Source material: liver tumor tissue from sampling region 3. Sample subset: tumor region T3, left-lateral pole. The receptors shown here come from a woman aged 55 to 70 with primary liver carcinoma and hepatitis B virus infection.

The chain combines TRBV19 with TRBJ2-2; no firm D call. The V end was cut by 4 bases, the J end by 0 bases, with 9 bases between. Germline CDR1 reads LNHDA; CDR2 reads SQIVND (reference sequence). This CDR3 is 15 amino acids long. CDR3: CASSRWSANTGELFF. The CDR3 DNA reads TGTGCCAGTAGTAGGTGGTCGGCGAACACCGGGGAGCTGTTTTTT.

Regarding this clonotype: A junction boundary mismatches the germline segment, possibly from a read error. The rearrangement uses TRBV6-4 and TRBJ2-3; D remains ambiguous. The CDR3 spans 16 residues. Germline-derived CDR1 and CDR2 are MRHNA and SNTAGT. DNA of the CDR3: TGTGCCAGCGGTGAGTCTAGTGGGTCTAGCACAGATACGCAGTATTTT. Its translation: CASGESSGSSTDTQYF.

The V gene is TRBV2, the J gene TRBJ1-5; D is perhaps TRBD1 (6 bases). The CDR3 runs to 14 residues. In germline, CDR1 is SNHLY, CDR2 FYNNEI. Trimming pared 8 bases from V and 5 bases from J, leaving 16 bases between. In nucleotides, the CDR3 is TGTGCCAGCGGCGCACAGGGAACATATCAGCCCCAGCATTTT. Its translation is CASGAQGTYQPQHF.

As concerns this clonotype: A much larger clone lies one base from this, so it may be a read error. This sequence joins TRBV11-2 and TRBJ2-4; 15 positions match TRBD2. The CDR3 consists of 18 residues. The germline gives CDR1 SGHAT, CDR2 FQNNGV. V was pared by 5 bases and J by 3 bases, with 8 bases of the junction left unmatched. Here the CDR3 reads CASSLGTSGRSDKNIQYF. CDR3 bases: TGTGCCAGCAGCCTCGGGACTAGCGGGAGGAGCGACAAAAACATTCAGTACTTC.

Note on this clonotype: One end of the junction does not line up with germline, which may come from a read error. This CDR3 is CASGLTGTTDTQYF. CDR3 nucleotides: TGTGCCAGCGGCTTAACAGGAACCACAGATACGCAGTATTTT. The chain combines TRBV11-2 with TRBJ2-3; D is possibly TRBD1 (5 bases). Per the germline V gene, CDR1 is SGHAT and CDR2 is FQNNGV. This CDR3 is 14 amino acids long.

The chain employs TRBV28 and TRBJ2-7; the match to TRBD2 covers 14 bases. The CDR3 length is 13 residues. The germline CDR1 and CDR2 sequences are MDHEN and SYDVKM. The junction had 4 bases not matched to a gene; V was cut back by 6 bases and J by 9 bases. The CDR3 reads CASRTSGGEGQYF. CDR3 DNA: TGTGCCAGCAGGACTAGCGGGGGGGAGGGGCAGTACTTC.

This clonotype came up many times. The chain has TRBV12-3 or TRBV12-4 and TRBJ2-1; TRBD2 aligns across 12 bases. Trimming removed 6 bases from V and 6 bases from J; junction bases left unmatched: 9. The CDR3 runs to 16 residues. In DNA form, the CDR3 reads TGTGCCAGCAGCCCTAACCTAGCGGGAGGGCCCAATGAGCAGTTCTTC. This encodes CASSPNLAGGPNEQFF.

V is TRBV18 and J is TRBJ2-3; TRBD2 agrees at 8 bases. CDR3 length equals 16 residues. After removal of 6 bases from V and 3 bases from J, the junction contained 11 bases not matched to a gene. Germline V CDR1 and CDR2: KGHSH, LQKENI. The chain's CDR3 is CASSFLGVAGTDTQYF. The CDR3 DNA is TGTGCCAGCTCCTTCTTAGGAGTAGCGGGAACAGATACGCAGTATTTT.

This clonotype was detected only a few times. The chain recombines TRBV5-1 with TRBJ1-2; 8 bases are a match to TRBD1. The germline V gene has CDR1 SGHRS and CDR2 YFSETQ. This CDR3 is built from 15 residues. After removal of 1 base from V and 4 bases from J, the junction contained 6 bases not matched to a gene. This chain's CDR3 is CASSLSGQAPYGYTF. The CDR3 region has the DNA TGCGCCAGCAGCTTGTCGGGACAGGCCCCCTATGGCTACACCTTC.

Concerning this clonotype: As the CDR3 is not closed by the conserved phenylalanine or tryptophan, this likely results from a read error. This chain connects TRBV11-2 to TRBJ2-7; no clear D gene. Germline-derived CDR1 and CDR2 are SGHAT and FQNNGV. This CDR3 region has 15 residues. For the CDR3, the DNA is TGTGCCAACAGCTTAGACCCAGGCCATACATCCGAGCAGTACTAC. It yields the protein CANSLDPGHTSEQYY.

This clonotype occurred a few times. This sequence joins TRBV15 and TRBJ2-3, with TRBD2 matching over 12 bases. In germline, CDR1 is LNHNV, CDR2 YYDKDF (reference sequence). Germline trimming cut 0 bases from V and 4 bases from J; bases unmatched to any gene: 8. This CDR3 contains 18 residues. CDR3 in DNA: TGTGCCACCAGCAGAGATGCTAGCGGGAGGGCCGTCGCAGATACGCAGTATTTT. Protein product: CATSRDASGRAVADTQYF.

Worth noting for this clonotype: Germline and junction disagree at one end, which may indicate a read error. The chain couples TRBV11-2 to TRBJ2-7, with D possibly called TRBD1 or TRBD2 (6 bases each). The CDR3 sequence is 16 residues long. CDR1 and CDR2 (germline): SGHAT, FQNNGV. The CDR3 DNA reads TGTGCCATCAGCTTAGCGTCGGGGGCAGGAGGCTACGGACAGTACTTC. It codes for CAISLASGAGGYGQYF.

This clonotype was picked up many times. Written as DNA, the CDR3 is TGTGCCAGCAGTTTTTGGACAGCGAACACTGAAGCTTTCTTT. Translated, it gives CASSFWTANTEAFF. V gene TRBV12-3 or TRBV12-4 combines with J gene TRBJ1-1; the D gene is possibly TRBD1 (6 bases). The CDR3 sequence is 14 residues long. With 3 bases removed from V and 1 base from J, the gap between germline ends came to 9 bases.

A note on this clonotype: An end of the junction differs from the germline gene, which may be a read error. The genes are TRBV11-3 and TRBJ2-1; 7 nucleotides align to TRBD2. Per the germline V gene, CDR1 is SGHNT and CDR2 is YENEEA. This CDR3 has 16 amino acids. Written as DNA, the CDR3 is TGTGCCGGCAGCCCGCGACTAGCTGGAGACTATAATGAGCAGTTCTTC. Translated: CAGSPRLAGDYNEQFF.

This clonotype was recorded a few times. The chain couples TRBV28 to TRBJ2-2; D unresolved. V was trimmed by 4 bases and J by 0 bases, leaving 12 bases between them. Germline V gives CDR1 MDHEN, CDR2 SYDVKM. The CDR3 extends over 16 amino acids. In nucleotides, the CDR3 is TGTGCCAGCAGTTCCCCCCATGACACGAACACCGGGGAGCTGTTTTTT. Translating gives CASSSPHDTNTGELFF.

The chain uses TRBV11-1 and TRBJ2-7, with 8 positions matching TRBD1. The V segment lost 6 bases and the J segment 5 bases; nucleotides outside the gene matches: 6. The length of the CDR3 is 13 residues. Germline CDR1 SGHAT, CDR2 FQDESV (reference sequence). This CDR3 reads CASSSNRGDEQYF. DNA of the CDR3: TGTGCCAGCAGTTCGAACAGGGGGGACGAGCAGTACTTC.

Comments on this clonotype: Lacking the conserved final phenylalanine or tryptophan, this CDR3 likely reflects a read error. This chain joins TRBV6-5 and TRBJ1-1, with 8 bases aligning to TRBD1. Germline lookup yields CDR1 MNHEY and CDR2 SVGAGI. The CDR3 runs to 14 residues. The CDR3 coding sequence is TGTGCCAGCAGTCTGGACAGGGTGAACACTGGAGCTTTCCTT. Its protein product is CASSLDRVNTGAFL.

Of note for this clonotype: A single base separates this from a much larger clone, so it may be a read error. CDR3 nucleotides: TGTGCCAGCATCAGCCACCAGGTAGCCAAAAACATTCAGTACTTC. This translates into CASISHQVAKNIQYF. The chain recombines TRBV28 with TRBJ2-4; D uncertain. Looked up from germline, CDR1 is MDHEN and CDR2 is SYDVKM. The CDR3 is 15 residues long. V gave up 7 bases and J gave up 0 bases, with 13 bases separating them. Full variable domain (outside the CDR3, taken from reference TRBV28 and TRBJ2-4): DVKVTQSSRYLVKRTGEKVFLECVQDMDHENMFWYRQDPGLGLRLIYFSYDVKMKEKGDIPEGYSVSREKKERFSLILESASTNQTSMYLCASISHQVAKNIQYFGAGTRLSVL.

This chain joins TRBV29-1 and TRBJ1-4; 7 bases map to TRBD1. The CDR3 spans 14 residues. Germline V CDR1 and CDR2: SQVTM, ANQGSEA. The CDR3 bases are TGCAGTGCCGCCAAAGTCAGGGGGAATGAAAAACTGTTTTTT. The encoded protein is CSAAKVRGNEKLFF.

As for this clonotype: The junction departs from the called germline gene at one end, perhaps through a read error. The chain links TRBV7-8 to TRBJ1-5, with D maybe TRBD1 (5 bases). This CDR3 comprises 14 residues. Germline V gene sequence: CDR1 SGHVS, CDR2 FQNEAQ. CDR3 residues: CANSLGWGNQPQQF. The CDR3 DNA reads as TGTGCCAACAGCTTAGGTTGGGGCAATCAGCCCCAGCAGTTT.